The sequence of this T cell receptor (beta chain) was determined in a study of shared clonotypes between healthy human individuals. Study-level background: Researchers assigned three CD4 naive, three CD4 memory, two CD8 naive and one CD8 memory plate to each donor. The study's findings and limits: Rarefaction showed that sequencing of sorted subsets was incomplete (despite large depth).

Trimming cost V 3 bases and J 8 bases, with 23 bases left between them. The CDR3 spans 17 residues. The V gene's germline CDR1 is KGHSH and CDR2 LQKENI. In the study's own analysis: Because ImmunoSEQ provided only junction sequences with no quality scores, the filtering differed. Sequencing used immunoSEQ multiplex PCR; TCRdb keeps in-frame clones, though not all of them. From that table come the V and J calls and clone size; the DNA was used to work out D and trimming. The table records a few million clones, 93% of them present only once. To note about this clone: The antigen is not known.

CD8 cells classed as naive were CD45RO-negative and positively selected for CCR7, excluding terminally differentiated effector memory CD45RA+ cells. This chain connects TRBV18 to TRBJ1-3, with no clear D. The receptor's source is a man in his late teens or twenties in good health. Some clones in this sample may be carry-over from other donors' samples. What was sequenced was naive CD8+ T cells from PBMCs. The CDR3 nucleotides are TGTGCCAGCTCACCCCTCGGACTCGGCGCGGAAGAGGACACCATATATTTT. It encodes CASSPLGLGAEEDTIYF.